This T cell receptor (beta chain) emerged from a study of post-analysis software for immune sequencing data (dated by TCRdb to 2015 to 2017). At the level of the whole study: Relapsing-remitting, secondary progressive and progressive-relapsing multiple sclerosis were recorded as disease courses, and subtype annotation was lacking for some patients. A subset of samples was prepared in parallel using single-end sample barcoding, then pooled and co-amplified after Illumina adapter ligation. Patient repertoires were compared against some twelve previously published healthy control repertoires from donors aged 6 to 25 years.

Concerning this clonotype itself: It lacks a known antigen. The record has no base qualities; no much larger clone is one base away.

As encoded in the germline V gene (reference sequence), CDR1 is MNHNY while CDR2 is SVGAGI. The junction carries 8 bases between V and J, which are trimmed by 2 bases and 0 bases respectively. From the cysteine up to the phenylalanine, the CDR3 has a length of 15 residues. The entry retains the CDR3 DNA only, 45 bases that are in frame from base 1. TCR beta repertoires were profiled from peripheral blood of roughly 13 young patients with multiple sclerosis to demonstrate the VDJtools post-analysis software. The multiple sclerosis patients were children and adolescents between roughly 6 and 16 years of age. Library prep was done by PCR. Sequencing took place on an Illumina HiSeq 2500. Unique molecular identifiers were incorporated into TCR beta cDNA libraries to reduce PCR and sequencing biases. Some 500,000 cDNA molecules were obtained for every 1 to 10 million input T cells, so each molecule roughly corresponded to one T cell. Patient libraries were prepared and sequenced with the same protocol used for the earlier healthy control dataset. Samples belonging to the same batch were prepared together, multiplexed and sequenced on a shared HiSeq lane. The authors' analysis ran thus. Raw barcoded reads were processed with MIGEC, and single-read molecular identifier groups were discarded before consensus assembly and CDR3 extraction. VDJtools was used for post-analysis of the clonotype tables, with diversity normalized by down-sampling every dataset to the smallest sample size. In repertoire overlap clustering, CDR3 amino acid sequences, but not nucleotide sequences, were matched to correct batch-related cross-sample contamination. TCRdb passed the public sequencing reads through fastp at Q25 and MiXCR, retaining productive beta sequences. Each CDR3 protein appears once, grouped with its most common genes and DNA. TCRdb, rather than the study authors, made the V and J calls. The sample includes roughly 540,000 distinct CDR3 sequences, with around 34% observed a single time. The ten largest clonotypes hold around 6% of the sample.

Paper-wide results and their limitations: Multiple sclerosis patients had significantly lower normalized Chao1 diversity than controls, a result that suggests substantial peripheral T-cell clonal expansion. Strong co-clustering of samples prepared in the same batch was shown by direct clustering with F measure, prompting a batch-effect correction. The multiple sclerosis patient group was slightly younger than the control group. About five TRBV segments, including TRBV5-6, TRBV5-1 and TRBV20-1, were significantly more frequent in patients than controls.

Sequencing was done on a sample of blood. The receptor comes from a girl aged 2-17 years with multiple sclerosis. The chain employs TRBV6-6 and TRBJ1-5; D gene: possibly TRBD1, on 5 matching bases. The CDR3 in this case is CASSYRGNSNQPQHF. The DNA sequence is as follows: TGTGCCAGCAGTTACCGGGGGAATAGCAATCAGCCCCAGCATTTT.